This is a list of T cell receptor beta chains from one sample in a study of TIL therapy for anti-PD-1-resistant metastatic lung cancer. The data were produced by immunoSEQ multiplex PCR, yet TCRdb's version contains in-frame clones alone and is incomplete. The profile shows 50,000 to 70,000 clones, 69% of them singletons. This material consisted of blood, taken at baseline. These receptors were taken from a person aged 25-80 years with non-small cell lung cancer. CDR3s include the opening cysteine and the closing phenylalanine or tryptophan. A D gene is named only where the DNA matches it firmly. Not every row has a clone size; where given, it reads once, few, many or a size class.

few,TRBJ2-1,TRBV2,TRBD1,CASRLQTGVNEQFF,TGTGCCAGCAGGCTTCAAACAGGGGTCAATGAGCAGTTCTTC
NA,TRBJ2-7,TRBV6-5,TRBD2,CASTRLAGGREQYF,TGTGCCAGCACTCGACTAGCGGGGGGGCGCGAGCAGTACTTC
few,TRBJ1-1,TRBV19,NA,CASSIDGNTEAFF,TGTGCCAGTAGTATAGACGGGAACACTGAAGCTTTCTTT
NA,TRBJ2-5,TRBV5-1,NA,CASAGGGQGLQETQYF,TGCGCCAGCGCTGGAGGGGGCCAAGGTCTCCAAGAGACCCAGTACTTC
few,TRBJ2-2,TRBV28,NA,CASSLVVGGELFF,TGTGCCAGCAGTTTGGTAGTAGGCGGGGAGCTGTTTTTT
NA,TRBJ2-1,TRBV5-4,TRBD2,CASSQGTSGRANEQFF,TGCGCCAGCAGCCAAGGGACTAGCGGGAGGGCCAATGAGCAGTTCTTC
few,TRBJ2-4,TRBV19,TRBD2,CASSIVAGGPNIQYF,TGTGCCAGTAGTATAGTAGCGGGGGGGCCGAACATTCAGTACTTC
NA,TRBJ1-6,TRBV20-1,NA,CSARGSSPLHF,TGCAGTGCTAGAGGTAGTTCACCCCTCCACTTT
once,TRBJ2-3,TRBV6-5,TRBD2,CASSYAPAGGQDTQYF,TGTGCCAGCAGTTACGCCCCAGCGGGGGGGCAGGATACGCAGTATTTT
NA,TRBJ1-5,TRBV6-5,NA,CASSLQGPYSNQPQHF,TGTGCCAGCAGTTTACAGGGCCCATATAGCAATCAGCCCCAGCATTTT
NA,TRBJ2-5,TRBV6-1,NA,CASDRSQETQYF,TGTGCCAGCGACAGGAGCCAAGAGACCCAGTACTTC
few,TRBJ1-2,TRBV5-1,NA,CASSLGGAESYGYTF,TGCGCCAGCAGCTTAGGAGGGGCCGAGTCCTATGGCTACACCTTC
NA,TRBJ2-7,TRBV7-9,NA,CASSLRESSYEQYF,TGTGCCAGCAGCTTACGGGAGAGCTCCTACGAGCAGTACTTC
NA,TRBJ1-1,TRBV6-6,TRBD1,CASSRRDRDDTEAFF,TGTGCCAGCAGTCGCAGGGACAGGGATGACACTGAAGCTTTCTTT
NA,TRBJ2-7,TRBV5-1,NA,CASSLEGGVWEQYF,TGCGCCAGCAGCTTGGAAGGCGGGGTCTGGGAGCAGTACTTC
NA,TRBJ1-2,TRBV2,NA,CASSGSDYGYTF,TGTGCCAGCAGTGGTTCAGACTATGGCTACACCTTC
NA,TRBJ1-2,TRBV6-1,NA,CASSEDGNSPLMGYTF,TGTGCCAGCAGTGAAGATGGGAACAGCCCTTTGATGGGCTACACCTTC
NA,TRBJ2-3,TRBV2,NA,CASSRDIYTDTQYF,TGTGCCAGCAGCCGGGACATCTACACAGATACGCAGTATTTT
NA,TRBJ2-2,TRBV5-1,NA,CASSFNGNTGELFF,TGCGCCAGCAGCTTTAATGGAAACACCGGGGAGCTGTTTTTT
NA,TRBJ2-7,TRBV5-1,TRBD2,CASTRLAGGPSYEQYF,TGCGCCAGCACCAGACTAGCGGGAGGGCCCTCCTACGAGCAGTACTTC
NA,TRBJ2-2,TRBV6-6,NA,CASAGTTGELFF,TGTGCCAGCGCCGGGACCACCGGGGAGCTGTTTTTT
NA,TRBJ1-3,TRBV7-2,NA,CASSFPTGQRTGNTIYF,TGTGCCAGCAGCTTTCCTACTGGGCAGCGAACGGGAAACACCATATATTTT
once,TRBJ2-7,TRBV7-9,NA,CASSLGTYEQYF,TGTGCCAGCAGCCTGGGAACCTACGAGCAGTACTTC
NA,TRBJ2-1,TRBV9,TRBD1,CASSAYRGLNEQFF,TGTGCCAGCAGCGCCTACAGGGGGCTTAATGAGCAGTTCTTC
NA,TRBJ2-6,TRBV5-1,NA,CASSPPSGANVLTF,TGCGCCAGCAGCCCGCCCTCTGGGGCCAACGTCCTGACTTTC
once,TRBJ1-3,TRBV30,NA,CAWTPGGAYGNTIYF,TGTGCCTGGACCCCGGGAGGGGCTTATGGAAACACCATATATTTT
NA,TRBJ2-3,TRBV29-1,TRBD1,CSVEGQSQRDTQYF,TGCAGCGTTGAGGGACAGTCGCAGAGGGATACGCAGTATTTT
NA,TRBJ1-5,TRBV11-3,NA,CASSPGGNQPQHF,TGTGCCAGCAGCCCCGGGGGAAATCAGCCCCAGCATTTT
NA,TRBJ1-2,TRBV20-1,NA,CSASTRYGYTF,TGCAGTGCTAGTACGAGATATGGCTACACCTTC
NA,TRBJ2-7,TRBV6-1,TRBD2,CASSEEGRGGLYHEQYF,TGTGCCAGCAGTGAAGAAGGGCGGGGGGGCCTGTACCACGAGCAGTACTTC
many,TRBJ1-1,TRBV25-1,NA,CATTRGMNTEAFF,TGTGCCACCACCAGAGGTATGAACACTGAAGCTTTCTTT